The rows below give T cell receptor beta chains drawn from one sample of a study of shared clonotypes between healthy human individuals. Sequencing was performed with immunoSEQ multiplex PCR; in TCRdb, only in-frame clones are kept and a portion is missing. This sample has 1.6 million or so clones; 98% occur once, and the top ten carry about 0.34%. Sequencing was done on a sample of naive CD4+ T cells sorted from blood. The origin of the receptors is a man between 25 and 39 years old in good health. Each CDR3 is given with its conserved first and last residue. The order of the fields is clone size, D gene, J gene, V gene, CDR3 protein, CDR3 DNA. A D gene is named only where the DNA matches it firmly. The size field is filled for only some rows; it gives once, few, many or a size class.

>NA|NA|TRBJ2-7|TRBV27
CASSTPRGGGYEQYF
TGTGCCAGCAGTACCCCCAGGGGAGGAGGCTACGAGCAGTACTTC
>NA|TRBD1|TRBJ2-5|TRBV18
CASSSSLTGGQETQYF
TGTGCCAGCTCATCTTCCCTGACAGGGGGGCAAGAGACCCAGTACTTC
>NA|TRBD2|TRBJ2-7|TRBV7-9
CASSLAGGEQYF
TGTGCCAGCAGCCTAGCGGGGGGCGAGCAGTACTTC
>NA|NA|TRBJ2-1|TRBV6-6
CASSYSIGRNYNEQFF
TGTGCCAGCAGTTACTCGATCGGGCGGAACTACAATGAGCAGTTCTTC
>NA|NA|TRBJ2-1|TRBV18
CASSPRKQINNEQFF
TGTGCCAGCTCACCAAGGAAGCAAATAAACAATGAGCAGTTCTTC
>NA|TRBD2|TRBJ2-7|TRBV5-5
CASSLVGGRGYEQYF
TGTGCCAGCAGCCTGGTCGGCGGGAGGGGATACGAGCAGTACTTC
>NA|NA|TRBJ2-3|TRBV25-1
CASSTADTQYF
TGTGCCAGCAGTACTGCAGATACGCAGTATTTT
>NA|TRBD1|TRBJ2-7|TRBV2
CASLDRGGEQYF
TGTGCCAGCTTAGACAGGGGGGGCGAGCAGTACTTC
>NA|NA|TRBJ2-7|TRBV11-2
CASSRYYEQYF
TGTGCCAGCAGCCGATACTACGAGCAGTACTTC
>NA|TRBD2|TRBJ2-7|TRBV27
CASSLSRVPVGLAEAYEQYF
TGTGCCAGCAGTTTATCGAGGGTCCCCGTGGGACTAGCGGAGGCCTACGAGCAGTACTTC
>once|TRBD2|TRBJ2-1|TRBV5-1
CASSKTSANQFF
TGCGCCAGCAGCAAAACTAGCGCTAATCAGTTCTTC
>NA|NA|TRBJ1-2|TRBV7-8
CASSFPGGYGYTF
TGTGCCAGCAGCTTCCCGGGAGGCTATGGCTACACCTTC
>NA|NA|TRBJ1-3|TRBV18
CASSPLRGVGSGNTIYF
TGTGCCAGCTCACCCCTTAGGGGAGTGGGCTCTGGAAACACCATATATTTT
>NA|TRBD2|TRBJ2-3|TRBV6-5
CASSQGLAGADTQYF
TGTGCCAGCAGCCAAGGACTAGCGGGAGCAGATACGCAGTATTTT
>NA|NA|TRBJ1-5|TRBV5-6
CASSHKTGGGNQPQHF
TGTGCCAGCAGCCATAAGACGGGTGGGGGAAATCAGCCCCAGCATTTT
>NA|TRBD2|TRBJ2-3|TRBV7-6
CASSRKRTSGRGYSDTQYF
TGTGCCAGCAGCCGGAAACGGACTAGCGGGAGAGGATATTCAGATACGCAGTATTTT
>NA|NA|TRBJ2-7|TRBV7-9
CASSLLQTRGEQYF
TGTGCCAGCAGCTTATTACAGACCCGGGGCGAGCAGTACTTC
>NA|NA|TRBJ1-5|TRBV30
CAWSGSGTNQPQHF
TGTGCCTGGAGTGGATCAGGGACCAATCAGCCCCAGCATTTT
>NA|TRBD1|TRBJ2-2|TRBV2
CASQLTRGLPGELFF
TGTGCCAGCCAATTGACCAGGGGGCTACCCGGGGAGCTGTTTTTT
>NA|NA|TRBJ2-7|TRBV7-9
CASSPLLNGKQYF
TGTGCCAGCAGCCCCTTACTGAACGGCAAGCAGTACTTC
>NA|NA|TRBJ2-7|TRBV6-1
CASTSAETYEQYF
TGTGCCAGCACGTCGGCGGAGACCTACGAGCAGTACTTC
>NA|NA|TRBJ2-2|TRBV4-1
CASSRVAGELFF
TGCGCCAGCAGCCGGGTCGCTGGGGAGCTGTTTTTT
>NA|NA|TRBJ2-3|TRBV7-2
CASSRGSDTQYF
TGTGCCAGCAGTCGGGGGTCAGATACGCAGTATTTT
>NA|TRBD1|TRBJ2-3|TRBV2
CASIKDRVSTDTQYF
TGTGCCAGCATCAAGGACAGGGTTAGCACAGATACGCAGTATTTT
>NA|TRBD1|TRBJ1-5|TRBV6-1
CASRDRGRFPPQHF
TGTGCCAGCAGAGACAGGGGGCGCTTTCCGCCCCAGCATTTT
>NA|NA|TRBJ2-2|TRBV23-1
CASSPFPTIPGFAGELFF
TGCGCCAGCAGTCCCTTCCCGACGATCCCGGGCTTCGCCGGGGAGCTGTTTTTT
>NA|TRBD2|TRBJ2-5|TRBV13
CASSFLGGSAETQYF
TGTGCCAGCAGCTTCCTTGGCGGGAGTGCGGAGACCCAGTACTTC
>NA|NA|TRBJ2-3|TRBV29-1
CSLRVTDTQYF
TGCAGCTTGAGGGTCACAGATACGCAGTATTTT
>NA|TRBD2|TRBJ2-7|TRBV4-3
CASSQDPLGPGGVYEQYF
TGCGCCAGCAGCCAAGATCCCCTGGGGCCGGGGGGGGTCTACGAGCAGTACTTC
>NA|NA|TRBJ2-1|TRBV18
CASSPLGQTSSYNEQFF
TGTGCCAGCTCACCACTTGGACAGACAAGCTCCTACAATGAGCAGTTCTTC
>NA|TRBD1|TRBJ2-2|TRBV4-3
CASSQDAGGYGELFF
TGCGCCAGCAGCCAAGATGCAGGGGGCTACGGGGAGCTGTTTTTT
>NA|NA|TRBJ1-2|TRBV28
CASSPYLTQLNYGYTF
TGTGCCAGCAGTCCCTATTTAACACAACTTAACTATGGCTACACCTTC
>NA|NA|TRBJ2-5|TRBV4-1
CASSQVPQETQYF
TGCGCCAGCAGCCAAGTACCTCAAGAGACCCAGTACTTC
>once|TRBD2|TRBJ2-1|TRBV7-2
CASSPRLAVGFYNEQFF
TGTGCCAGCAGCCCAAGACTAGCGGTTGGGTTCTACAATGAGCAGTTCTTC
>NA|TRBD1|TRBJ2-5|TRBV29-1
CSVEEGQGLQETQYF
TGCAGCGTTGAAGAGGGACAGGGCTTACAAGAGACCCAGTACTTC
>NA|NA|TRBJ2-6|TRBV27
CASKKPSGANVLTF
TGTGCCAGTAAGAAACCTTCTGGGGCCAACGTCCTGACTTTC
>NA|TRBD2|TRBJ2-3|TRBV7-9
CASSSPLAAYASSTDTQYF
TGTGCCAGCAGCTCGCCTCTAGCGGCGTACGCCTCTAGCACAGATACGCAGTATTTT
>NA|NA|TRBJ2-7|TRBV5-1
CASSLGGGGEQYF
TGCGCCAGCAGCTTGGGAGGGGGGGGCGAGCAGTACTTC
>NA|NA|TRBJ1-2|TRBV5-8
CASSRGGGYGYTF
TGTGCCAGCAGTCGCGGCGGAGGATATGGCTACACCTTC
>few|NA|TRBJ1-2|TRBV7-9
CASSLVSRDGYTF
TGTGCCAGCAGCTTAGTTTCCAGAGATGGCTACACCTTC
>NA|TRBD1|TRBJ1-4|TRBV7-9
CASSSTGVGEKLFF
TGTGCCAGCAGCTCTACAGGGGTCGGCGAAAAACTGTTTTTT
>NA|TRBD1|TRBJ2-7|TRBV6-1
CASSDYGQGSYEQYF
TGTGCCAGCAGTGATTACGGACAGGGTTCGTACGAGCAGTACTTC
>NA|NA|TRBJ1-4|TRBV6-1
CASSDSPGEKLFF
TGTGCCAGCAGTGACAGTCCCGGTGAAAAACTGTTTTTT
>NA|NA|TRBJ2-7|TRBV14
CASSKSRVHEQYF
TGTGCCAGCAGCAAGTCCAGGGTACACGAGCAGTACTTC
>NA|TRBD2|TRBJ2-1|TRBV9
CASSVGREVGNEQFF
TGTGCCAGCAGCGTAGGTCGGGAGGTCGGGAATGAGCAGTTCTTC
>NA|NA|TRBJ2-3|TRBV28
CASTFGDTSTDTQYF
TGTGCCAGCACCTTCGGGGATACTAGCACAGATACGCAGTATTTT